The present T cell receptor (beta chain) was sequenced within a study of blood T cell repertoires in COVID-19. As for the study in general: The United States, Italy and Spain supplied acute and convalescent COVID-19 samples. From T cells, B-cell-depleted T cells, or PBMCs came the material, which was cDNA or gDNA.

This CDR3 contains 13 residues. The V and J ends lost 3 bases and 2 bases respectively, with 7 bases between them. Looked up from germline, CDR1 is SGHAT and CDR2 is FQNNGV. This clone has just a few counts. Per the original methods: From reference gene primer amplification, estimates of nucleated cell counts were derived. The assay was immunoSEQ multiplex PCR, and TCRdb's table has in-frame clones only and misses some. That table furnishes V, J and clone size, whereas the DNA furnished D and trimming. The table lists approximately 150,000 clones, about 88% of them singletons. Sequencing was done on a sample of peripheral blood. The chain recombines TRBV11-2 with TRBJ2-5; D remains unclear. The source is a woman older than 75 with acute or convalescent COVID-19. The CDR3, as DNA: TGTGCCAGCAGCTTGTACTCGCAAGAGACCCAGTACTTC. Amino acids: CASSLYSQETQYF.